This T cell receptor (beta chain) comes out of a study of blood T cell repertoires in COVID-19. Study-level information: The United States, Italy and Spain were the sources of the acute and convalescent COVID-19 samples.

Study processing details: Estimation of nucleated cell counts relied on the amplification of reference gene primers. Measured with immunoSEQ multiplex PCR; TCRdb has only the in-frame clones, and not every one. Clone size and V and J calls were adopted from that table, with D and trimming inferred from the DNA. The table includes roughly 150,000 clones, under 90% detected once. In this sample, this clone turned up a few times. Germline V gives CDR1 LNHDA, CDR2 SQIVND (reference sequence). CDR3 size: 15 residues. V lost 5 bases to trimming and J lost 6 bases; unmatched junction nucleotides: 11. Sequencing used peripheral blood. This TCR was sampled from a woman older than 75 with acute or convalescent COVID-19. The chain carries TRBV19 and TRBJ1-2; 8 bases map to TRBD1. DNA of the CDR3: TGTGCCAGTAGTGTTGGGACAGGAAGGGTGGATGGCTACACCTTC. It is translated as CASSVGTGRVDGYTF.